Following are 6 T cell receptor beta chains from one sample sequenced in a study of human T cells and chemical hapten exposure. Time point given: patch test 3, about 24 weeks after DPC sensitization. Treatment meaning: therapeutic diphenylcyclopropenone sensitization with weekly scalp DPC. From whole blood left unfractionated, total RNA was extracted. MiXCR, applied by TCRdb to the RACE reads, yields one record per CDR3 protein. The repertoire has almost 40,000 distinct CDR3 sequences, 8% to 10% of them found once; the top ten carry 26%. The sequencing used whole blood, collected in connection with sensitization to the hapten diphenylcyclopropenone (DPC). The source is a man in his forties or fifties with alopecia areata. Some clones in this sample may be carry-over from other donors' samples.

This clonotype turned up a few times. The CDR3 sequence is CASSQKTGGTGELFF. CDR3 DNA sequence: TGTGCCAGCTCACAAAAGACAGGGGGCACCGGAGAACTGTTTTTT. The chain uses TRBV18 and TRBJ1-4; TRBD1 matches 10 bases. V shed 4 bases and J 12 bases; nucleotides not matched to a gene: 11. Germline V lookup: CDR1 KGHSH, CDR2 LQKENI. The CDR3 is 15 residues long.

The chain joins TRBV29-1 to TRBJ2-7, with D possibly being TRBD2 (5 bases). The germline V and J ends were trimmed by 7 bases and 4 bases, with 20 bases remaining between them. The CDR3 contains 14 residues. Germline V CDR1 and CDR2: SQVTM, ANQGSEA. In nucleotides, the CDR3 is TGCAGCGCTGAGGGAAGGGAGAATGGATACGAGCAGTACTTC. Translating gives CSAEGRENGYEQYF.

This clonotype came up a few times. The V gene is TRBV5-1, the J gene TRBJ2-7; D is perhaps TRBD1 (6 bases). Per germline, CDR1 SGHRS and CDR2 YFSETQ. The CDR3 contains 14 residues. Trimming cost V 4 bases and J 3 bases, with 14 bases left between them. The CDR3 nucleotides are TGCGCCAGCAGCCCCAGACAGGCTAACTACGAGCAGTACTTC. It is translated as CASSPRQANYEQYF. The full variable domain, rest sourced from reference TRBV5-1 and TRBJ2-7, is KAGVTQTPRYLIKTRGQQVTLSCSPISGHRSVSWYQQTPGQGLQFLFEYFSETQRNKGNFPGRFSGRQFSNSRSEMNVSTLELGDSALYLCASSPRQANYEQYFGPGTRLTVT.

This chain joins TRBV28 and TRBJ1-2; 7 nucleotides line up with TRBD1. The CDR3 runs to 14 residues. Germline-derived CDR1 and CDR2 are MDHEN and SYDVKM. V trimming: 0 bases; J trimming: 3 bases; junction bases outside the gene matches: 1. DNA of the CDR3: TGTGCCAGCAGTTTATGGAGGGGGCACTATGGCTACACCTTC. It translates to CASSLWRGHYGYTF.

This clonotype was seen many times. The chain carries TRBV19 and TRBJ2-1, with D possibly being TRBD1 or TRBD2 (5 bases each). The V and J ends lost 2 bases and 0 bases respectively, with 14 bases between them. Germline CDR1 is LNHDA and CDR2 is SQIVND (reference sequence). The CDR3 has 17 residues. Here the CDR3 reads CASSIFPSRGSYNEQFF. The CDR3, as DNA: TGTGCCAGTAGTATATTCCCTTCGAGGGGCTCCTACAATGAGCAGTTCTTC.

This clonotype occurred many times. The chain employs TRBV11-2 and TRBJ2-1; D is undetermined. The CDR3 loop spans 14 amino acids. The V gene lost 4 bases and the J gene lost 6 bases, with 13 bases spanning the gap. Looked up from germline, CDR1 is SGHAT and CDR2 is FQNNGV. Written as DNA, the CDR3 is TGTGCCAGCAGCTCCCTCGTCTACCGCAATGAGCAGTTCTTC. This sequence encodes CASSSLVYRNEQFF.